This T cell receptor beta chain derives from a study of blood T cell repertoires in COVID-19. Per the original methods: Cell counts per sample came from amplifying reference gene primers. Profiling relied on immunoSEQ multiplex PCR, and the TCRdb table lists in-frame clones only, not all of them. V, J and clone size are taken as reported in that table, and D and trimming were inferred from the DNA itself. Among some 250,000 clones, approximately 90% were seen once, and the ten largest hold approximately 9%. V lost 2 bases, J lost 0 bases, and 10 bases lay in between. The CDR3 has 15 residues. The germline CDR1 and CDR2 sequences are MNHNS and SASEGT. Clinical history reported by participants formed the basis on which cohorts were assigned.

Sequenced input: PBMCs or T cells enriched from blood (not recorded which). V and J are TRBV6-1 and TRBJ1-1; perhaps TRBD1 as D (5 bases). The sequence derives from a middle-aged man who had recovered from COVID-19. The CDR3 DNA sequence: TGTGCCAGCAGTGAAAAAGACAGATTGAACACTGAAGCTTTCTTT. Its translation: CASSEKDRLNTEAFF.